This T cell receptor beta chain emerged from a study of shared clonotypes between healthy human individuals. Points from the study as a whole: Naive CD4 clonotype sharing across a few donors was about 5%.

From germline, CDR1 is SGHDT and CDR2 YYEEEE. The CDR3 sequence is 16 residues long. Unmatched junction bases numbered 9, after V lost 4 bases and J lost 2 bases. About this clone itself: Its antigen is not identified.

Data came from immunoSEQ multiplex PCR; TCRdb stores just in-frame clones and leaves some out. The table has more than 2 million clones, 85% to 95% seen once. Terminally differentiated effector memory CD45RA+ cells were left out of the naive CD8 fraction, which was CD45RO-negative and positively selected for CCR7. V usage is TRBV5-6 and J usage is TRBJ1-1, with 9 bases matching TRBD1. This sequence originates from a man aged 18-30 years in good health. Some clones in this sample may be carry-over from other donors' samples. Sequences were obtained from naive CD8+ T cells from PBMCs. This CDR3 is CASSPTTGGLNTEAFF. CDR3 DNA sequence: TGTGCCAGCAGCCCGACGACAGGGGGTCTAAACACTGAAGCTTTCTTT. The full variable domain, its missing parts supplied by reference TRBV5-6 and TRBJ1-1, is DAGVTQSPTHLIKTRGQQVTLRCSPKSGHDTVSWYQQALGQGPQFIFQYYEEEERQRGNFPDRFSGHQFPNYSSELNVNALLLGDSALYLCASSPTTGGLNTEAFFGQGTRLTVV.